Listed below are T cell receptor beta chains from one sample, sequenced in a study of blood T cell repertoires in COVID-19. This table comes from immunoSEQ multiplex PCR, and its TCRdb copy is limited to in-frame clones, with some not included. The data show about 520,000 clones, with roughly 88% seen just once and approximately 3% held by the top ten. Sequencing was carried out using peripheral blood. The receptors derive from a human donor in a cohort sampled during active COVID-19. Both conserved end residues are part of each CDR3. The order of the fields is D gene, clone size, V gene, CDR3 protein. The D gene is left open where the match is weak. Only some rows state a clone size, as once, few, many or a class for expanded clones.

TRBD2 NA TRBV11-2 CASRFPRTSPGELFF
TRBD2 NA TRBV7-2 CASSLGGGPGETQYF
NA NA TRBV11-3 CASSLVGRFNEQFF
NA NA TRBV5-4 CASSSTPRAKETQYF
NA NA TRBV30 CAWSRDGGLRGQYF
NA NA TRBV5-8 CASSNHPASGINEKLFF
NA NA TRBV6-2/TRBV6-3 CASSFYSTDTQYF
NA NA TRBV20-1 CSARYNEKLFF
NA NA TRBV12-2 CASLSSTDTQYF
NA NA TRBV11-1 CASSLGDGSEYNEQFF
NA NA TRBV27 CASSPRGTPSHEQYF
NA NA TRBV30 CACRGGYGYTF
TRBD2 NA TRBV7-3 CASSLSRTSGDNEQFF
TRBD2 NA TRBV10-3 CAISESSGGYEQYF
NA NA TRBV7-9 CASSFTGRTIQYF
NA once TRBV15 CATSMGGIGRAEISYEQYF
TRBD1 NA TRBV11-2 CASSSFDRGGNEQFF
TRBD1 NA TRBV7-2 CASSSTGQAQNTQYF
TRBD1 NA TRBV2 CASSLGGTGGFGTEAFF
TRBD2 NA TRBV25-1 CASSEWALAGGTDEQFF
NA NA TRBV29-1 CSVEDLGADTQYF
TRBD1 NA TRBV5-1 CASSLGTGESNQPQHF